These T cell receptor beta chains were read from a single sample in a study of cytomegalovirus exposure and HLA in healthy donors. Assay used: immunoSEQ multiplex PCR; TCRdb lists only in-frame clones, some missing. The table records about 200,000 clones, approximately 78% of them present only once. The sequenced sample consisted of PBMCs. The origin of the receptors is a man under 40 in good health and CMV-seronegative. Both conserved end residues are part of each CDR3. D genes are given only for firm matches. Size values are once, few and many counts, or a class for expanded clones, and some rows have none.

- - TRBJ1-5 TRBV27 TGTGCCAGCAGTTTACGGCAGGGTCATCAGCCCCAGCATTTT CASSLRQGHQPQHF
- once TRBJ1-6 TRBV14 TGTGCCAGCAGCCCATCCGGGATAGGGTCACCCCTCCACTTT CASSPSGIGSPLHF
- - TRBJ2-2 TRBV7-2 TGTGCCAGCAGCTTAGCGCGGGGGGAGCTGTTTTTT CASSLARGELFF
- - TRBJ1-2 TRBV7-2 TGTGCCAGCAGCCGGTCAACGAGGGGGGGCAATGGCTACACCTTC CASSRSTRGGNGYTF
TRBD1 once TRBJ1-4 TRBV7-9 TGTGCCAGCAGCCCCGGGACAGGGTTTGAAAAACTGTTTTTT CASSPGTGFEKLFF
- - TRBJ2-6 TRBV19 TGTGCCAGTAGGCTCGGCTCCGTAAGAGCTTTGGCATCTGGGGCCAGCGTCCTGACTTTC CASRLGSVRALASGASVLTF
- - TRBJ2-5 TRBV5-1 TGCGCCAGCAGGAGAGCGGGCCAAGAGACCCAGTACTTC CASRRAGQETQYF
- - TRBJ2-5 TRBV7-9 TGTGCCAGCAGCTTCGGGAACCAAGAGACCCAGTACTTC CASSFGNQETQYF
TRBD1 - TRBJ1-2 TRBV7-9 TGTTCCAGCAGCACGGACAGGGCGGGCAGTAATGGCTACACCTTC CSSSTDRAGSNGYTF
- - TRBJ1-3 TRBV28 TGTGCCAGCAGGGAATCCGGGGGGACCAACACCATATATTTT CASRESGGTNTIYF
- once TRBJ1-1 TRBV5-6 TGTGCCAGCAGCTTGTACATCACTGAAGCTTTCTTT CASSLYITEAFF
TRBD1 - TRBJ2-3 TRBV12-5 TGTGCTAGGGGGACAGGGTTCACAGATACGCAGTATTTT CARGTGFTDTQYF
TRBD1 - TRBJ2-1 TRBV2 TGTGCCAGCTGGGGGAGACAGGGGCCCAATGAGCAGTTCTTC CASWGRQGPNEQFF
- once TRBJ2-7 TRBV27 TGTGCCAGCAGTTTACAGGGTACCTACGAGCAGTACTTC CASSLQGTYEQYF
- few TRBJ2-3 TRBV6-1 TGTGCCAGCACCACCGAGCCAGATACGCAGTATTTT CASTTEPDTQYF
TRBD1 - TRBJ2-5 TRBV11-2 TGTGCCAGCAGCTCAGACAGGGCCGGAGAGACCCAGTACTTC CASSSDRAGETQYF
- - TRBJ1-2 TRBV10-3 TGTGCCATCAGTGAGTCGGGGGCTCCTAACTATGGCTACACCTTC CAISESGAPNYGYTF
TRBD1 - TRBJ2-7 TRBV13 TGTGCCAGCAGCTCCAGGGACAGTTCCTACGAGCAGTACTTC CASSSRDSSYEQYF
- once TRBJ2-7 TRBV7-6 TGTGCCAGCAGCTTAGGGACAGCCAAATTCTACGAGCAGTACTTC CASSLGTAKFYEQYF
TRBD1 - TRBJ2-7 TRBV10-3 TGTGCCATCAGTGCCCCGGGACAGCACGAGCAGTACTTC CAISAPGQHEQYF
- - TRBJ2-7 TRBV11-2 TGTGCCAGCAGCTTTGGGGCAGAGTCTTCCTACGAGCAGTACTTC CASSFGAESSYEQYF
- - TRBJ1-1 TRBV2 TGTGCCAGCAGTGAGAGGTCGGCGAAGAACACTGAAGCTTTCTTT CASSERSAKNTEAFF
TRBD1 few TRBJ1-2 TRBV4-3 TGCGCCAGCAGCCCCGCCGGGACAGCTTTTAACTATGGCTACACCTTC CASSPAGTAFNYGYTF